This is a list of T cell receptor beta chains from one sample in a study of cytomegalovirus exposure and HLA in healthy donors. The data were produced by immunoSEQ multiplex PCR, yet TCRdb's version contains in-frame clones alone and is incomplete. Of 130,000 or so clones listed, 60% to 85% are singletons. Sequenced: PBMCs. All receptors derive from a woman under 30 in good health and CMV-seronegative. Both conserved end residues are part of each CDR3.

TRBV14	TRBJ1-1	CASSQVRGGGAEAFF
TRBV19	TRBJ1-2	CATSHGLGYGYTF
TRBV2	TRBJ1-5	CASSVGSDQPQHF
TRBV4-1	TRBJ1-4	CASSTRQGAYEKLFF
TRBV5-1	TRBJ2-1	CASSPAEFLSYNEQFF
TRBV15	TRBJ2-5	CATSRAVGQGASQYF
TRBV6-4	TRBJ2-2	CASSDLTGELFF
TRBV19	TRBJ1-1	CASRSRSTFF
TRBV6-5	TRBJ2-5	CASASGKETQYF
TRBV27	TRBJ2-1	CASNRDLTGGSEQFF
TRBV6-5	TRBJ2-7	CASGTGTGFDEQYF
TRBV18	TRBJ2-7	CASSPGTGNSYEQYF
TRBV23-1	TRBJ2-7	CASSPPVDSYEQYF
TRBV28	TRBJ2-5	CASSEPGRAGMKTQYF
TRBV4-2	TRBJ2-2	CASSLGLPTGELFF
TRBV2	TRBJ2-7	CATQLEAGRNYEQYF
TRBV23-1	TRBJ1-1	CASSPVPGQGKYEAFF
TRBV19	TRBJ2-5	CASSTRETQYF
TRBV6-1	TRBJ1-5	CASRNRGSNQPQHF
TRBV7-9	TRBJ2-1	CASSPPPLAGINNEQFF